This T cell receptor (beta chain) was found in a study of blood T cell repertoires in COVID-19. Study-level information: Specimens from acute and convalescent COVID-19 originated in the United States, Italy and Spain.

The CDR3 runs to 18 residues. Trimming pared 3 bases from V and 4 bases from J, leaving 21 bases between. CDR1 is KGHSH and CDR2 is LQKENI in the germline V gene. Measured with immunoSEQ multiplex PCR; TCRdb has only the in-frame clones, and not every one. The data contain some 30,000 clones, about nine tenths of them singletons. The TCR was taken from a man between 60 and 70 years old with active COVID-19. The rearrangement uses TRBV18 and TRBJ2-2, with a possible D match to TRBD2 (5 bases). The sample consisted of peripheral blood. DNA of the CDR3: TGTGCCAGCTCACCTGCCGGGGTCAGGCGCGGCCTCACCGGGGAGCTGTTTTTT. Translating gives CASSPAGVRRGLTGELFF.